This T cell receptor beta chain was retrieved from a study of T-cell memory formation after mild COVID-19 (dated by TCRdb to about 2021). For the wider study: TCR sequence clusters from the two donors were found to be largely donor specific. Longitudinal TCRalpha and TCRbeta repertoire sequencing tracked T-cell clones expanding and contracting after mild COVID-19 in a couple of donors. Two young, previously healthy adult volunteers, one female and one male, were included in the cohort.

The sequencing machine was an Illumina NovaSeq 6000. cDNA libraries for TCRalpha and TCRbeta were prepared by 5'RACE using constant-segment primers, with sample barcodes and unique molecular identifiers added. RNA was extracted from every sample with Trizol reagent. Library amplification was performed in two PCR steps, and a second sample barcode and Illumina TruSeq adapters were introduced in the second step. Libraries were sequenced on an Illumina NovaSeq with 2 x 150 bp paired-end reads. The authors' analysis ran thus. Demultiplexing of reads and collapsing into UMI-guided consensus sequences were performed with migec v1.2.7. Using mixcr v2.1.11, UMI consensuses were aligned to TRA and TRB V and J templates and then assembled into clonotypes. Clonotypes were classified as expanded or contracted when called significant by both edgeR and NoisET, with noise models trained on biological replicates. For edgeR calls, the thresholds were a false discovery rate-adjusted p below 0.01 and a log2 fold-change of 1. PCA with hierarchical clustering of max-normalized trajectories of the 1000 most abundant clonotypes was used as exploratory dynamics analysis. Separately sequenced CD4+ and CD8+ repertoires were used to assign a CD4 or CD8 phenotype to each responding clone. TCRdb reran the public reads through fastp at Q25 and MiXCR, keeping productive beta chains. Every entry covers one CDR3 protein and lists the most common genes and DNA from its rows. It is TCRdb's table, rather than the study itself, that gives the V and J calls and clone size. The sample profile shows some 310,000 distinct CDR3 sequences; around a fifth of them were found once. Roughly 23% of the sample lies in the top ten.

The paper as a whole reports these results and caveats: Contracting CD4+ clones were located mainly in the CM and EM memory subsets, whereas CD8+ clones were found to be enriched in EMRA. Only a couple of mild cases were covered by the study, and larger cohorts that include severe cases with pre-infection samples were considered necessary. Clones contracting from day 15 to 85 had balanced CD4/CD8 phenotypes, while a second wave expanding from day 15 to 37 was biased towards CD4+. The second-wave clones that peaked on day 37 were not confirmed to be SARS-CoV-2 specific. Some responding clones were found in pre-infection memory, which suggests that pre-existing cross-reactive memory T cells took part in the SARS-CoV-2 response.

CDR1 SGHNT and CDR2 YENEEA were looked up in the germline V gene. The CDR3 starts with the cysteine, ends with the phenylalanine, and has 14 residues. Here the CDR3 DNA is all that survives: 42 bases in frame from base 1. V gives up 4 bases and J gives up 6 bases, and the segment between their germline ends measures 14 bases. A remark on this clonotype: Its specific antigen is unknown. No much larger clone exists at a distance of one base, and base qualities are not known.

Ficoll-Paque density gradient centrifugation was the method used to isolate PBMCs. The receptor's source is a man aged 18 to 30 who had mild COVID-19 (a few samples of this study predate the infection). The sample titles of this study are shuffled in the database, so cell type and time point are left out; the donor was told from shared clones. Specimen: PBMCs or a T cell subset sorted from them (not recorded which). This chain is built from TRBV11-3 and TRBJ2-3; perhaps TRBD2 is the D gene, with 6 bases matching. Here the CDR3 is given as CASSSGAGTDTQYF. DNA sequence: TGTGCCAGCAGCTCCGGGGCGGGGACGGATACGCAGTATTTT.